This T cell receptor beta chain was sequenced during a study of OX40 agonist ivuxolimab in advanced cancers. Across the whole study: Patients received ivuxolimab, an intravenous treatment, every 2 weeks at 0.01 to 10 mg/kg. Of mixed ages from 23 to 79 and averaging roughly 66 years, the group was around 78% male. Findings and limits, study-wide: The antigen specificity of the peripheral T cells (those that were expanded) was not determined.

CDR1 is KGHSH, CDR2 LQKENI, per germline. The CDR3 length is 14 residues. The V segment lost 5 bases and the J segment 0 bases; nucleotides outside the gene matches: 3. Assay: immunoSEQ multiplex PCR; the TCRdb copy retains only in-frame clones and omits some. The sample consists of just under 95,000 clones, about nine tenths of them appearing once. Concerning this clone itself: The antigen remains unidentified.

The J gene is TRBJ1-1, the V gene TRBV18, with 7 bases that match TRBD1. The TCR originated in an adult with an advanced solid tumor such as melanoma, head and neck, liver or kidney cancer. Sequences were derived from CD4+ or CD8+ T cells sorted from blood, sampled in a trial of the OX40 agonist ivuxolimab. The DNA for the CDR3 is TGTGCCAGCTCAACGGACAGGATGAACACTGAAGCTTTCTTT. Translated, it gives CASSTDRMNTEAFF.